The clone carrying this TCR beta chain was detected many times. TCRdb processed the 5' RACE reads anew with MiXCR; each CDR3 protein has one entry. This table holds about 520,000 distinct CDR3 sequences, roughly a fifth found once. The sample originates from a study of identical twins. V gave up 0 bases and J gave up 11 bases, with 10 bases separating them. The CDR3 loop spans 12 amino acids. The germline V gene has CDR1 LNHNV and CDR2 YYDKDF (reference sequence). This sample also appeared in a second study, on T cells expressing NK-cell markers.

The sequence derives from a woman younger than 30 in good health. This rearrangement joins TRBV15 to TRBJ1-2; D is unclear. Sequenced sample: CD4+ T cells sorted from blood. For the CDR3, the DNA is TGTGCCACCAGCAGAGATGGGTATCGTTACACCTTC. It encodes CATSRDGYRYTF.